The entry that follows covers one T cell receptor beta chain sequence. The germline V gene has CDR1 SQVTM and CDR2 ANQGSEA. The CDR3 is made up of 11 amino acids. J was trimmed by 12 bases and V by 2 bases; bases with no gene match: 2. This entry is derived from a study of shared clonotypes between healthy human individuals. The table came from immunoSEQ multiplex PCR; TCRdb's copy has only in-frame clones and leaves some out. The table includes approximately 88,000 clones, around 68% detected once. The sequenced sample consisted of memory CD8+ T cells sorted from blood. As to subset: CD45RO+ cells pooled with CCR7-negative TemRA cells. The receptor's source is a man aged 25 to 40 in good health. This chain joins TRBV29-1 and TRBJ2-1; 9 bases match TRBD1. The CDR3 DNA is TGCAGCGTTGAATTGGGACAGGGGCAGTTCTTC. As protein: CSVELGQGQFF.